There are a few counts of the clone carrying this TCR beta chain. The antigen remains unidentified. The germline V gene encodes CDR1 LGHNA and CDR2 YNFKEQ. The CDR3 has 15 amino acids. V shed 4 bases and J 0 bases; nucleotides not matched to a gene: 5. Profiling relied on immunoSEQ multiplex PCR, and the TCRdb table lists in-frame clones only, not all of them. The table records about 340,000 clones, about nine tenths of them present only once. This record comes from a study of cytomegalovirus exposure and HLA in healthy donors. The study, taken as a whole, reports: First-cohort TCR clusters were later found to tend to co-occur in the 90 to 150 validation repertoires. In vitro experiments confirmed that a few CMV-associated chains were specific for CMV antigens. Cytomegalovirus association was assigned to about 150 TCR beta chains.

The donors were members of the validation cohort, which comprised about 120 subjects and was separate from the first cohort of 600 to 800 subjects. The sample taken for sequencing was PBMCs. This clonotype was sampled from a woman aged 18-29 years in good health and CMV-seronegative. The V gene is TRBV4-2, the J gene TRBJ2-7; 8 bases map to TRBD2. CDR3 amino acids: CASSRSSGSSYEQYF. The CDR3 DNA reads as TGTGCCAGCAGCCGGTCCAGCGGGAGCTCCTACGAGCAGTACTTC.